This T cell receptor beta chain was recorded in a study of T cell responses to AZD1222 COVID-19 vaccine. V was cut by 3 bases and J by 5 bases, with 14 bases left in between. The germline gives CDR1 SGHKS, CDR2 YYEKEE (reference sequence). CDR3 length equals 14 residues. The method was immunoSEQ multiplex PCR; TCRdb's version includes in-frame clones alone and lacks a portion of them. This table has 120,000 or so clones, approximately 85% appearing once. The sequenced sample was peripheral blood, obtained on day 0 of AZD1222 vaccination. The receptor was derived from an adult in good health. This chain links TRBV5-5 with TRBJ2-5, with TRBD1 as a possible D gene (6 bases). The CDR3 region is CASSSGQTPETQYF. The CDR3, as DNA: TGTGCCAGCAGCTCAGGACAGACCCCCGAGACCCAGTACTTC. Variable domain in full (rest from reference TRBV5-5 and TRBJ2-5): DAGVTQSPTHLIKTRGQQVTLRCSPISGHKSVSWYQQVLGQGPQFIFQYYEKEERGRGNFPDRFSARQFPNYSSELNVNALLLGDSALYLCASSSGQTPETQYFGPGTRLLVL.